This TCR beta chain was profiled in a study of cytomegalovirus exposure and HLA in healthy donors. Study at large: Clustering assigned 81% of the roughly 400 genotyped donors to the Caucasian-associated ancestry cluster. Study observations and caveats: Donors belonging to an Asian-associated ancestry cluster reportedly showed fewer N-insertions in productive TCRs than the roughly 700-donor mean, according to what a later analysis found. A later analysis, which compared TCR beta chains of equal frequency, found the HLA-associated ones more clonally expanded.

With 60 Vbeta and 13 Jbeta primers, the PCR was carried out. The table came from immunoSEQ multiplex PCR; TCRdb's copy has only in-frame clones and leaves some out. The sample records around 200,000 clones, less than 80% being singletons. As for this clone: The antigen is undetermined.

Trimming removed 3 bases from V and 4 bases from J; junction bases left unmatched: 8. CDR3 size: 16 residues. Germline V gene lookup returns CDR1 LNHDA and CDR2 SQIVND (reference sequence). The sequence was collected from a girl aged 2-9 years in good health and CMV-seronegative. The genes are TRBV19 and TRBJ2-5; 10 positions agree with TRBD1. The specimen sequenced was PBMCs. CDR3 sequence reads: CASSIRGTGVGETQYF. The CDR3 coding sequence is TGTGCCAGTAGTATTCGCGGGACAGGGGTGGGAGAGACCCAGTACTTC.